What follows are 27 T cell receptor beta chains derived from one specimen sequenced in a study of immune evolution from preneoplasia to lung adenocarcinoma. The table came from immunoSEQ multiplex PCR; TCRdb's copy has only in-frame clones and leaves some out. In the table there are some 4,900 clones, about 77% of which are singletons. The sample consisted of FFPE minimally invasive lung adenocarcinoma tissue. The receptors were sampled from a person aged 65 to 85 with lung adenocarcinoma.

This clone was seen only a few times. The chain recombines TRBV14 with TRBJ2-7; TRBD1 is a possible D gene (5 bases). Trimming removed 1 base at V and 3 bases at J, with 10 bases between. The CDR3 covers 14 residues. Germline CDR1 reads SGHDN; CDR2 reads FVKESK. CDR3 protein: CASSQGRVVYEQYF. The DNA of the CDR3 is TGTGCCAGCAGCCAAGGCAGGGTGGTCTACGAGCAGTACTTC.

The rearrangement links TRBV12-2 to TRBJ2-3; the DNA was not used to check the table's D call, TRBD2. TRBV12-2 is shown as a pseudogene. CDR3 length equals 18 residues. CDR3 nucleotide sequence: TGTGCAAGTCGCTCCAGTAGCGACGTAGCGCCTAGCACAGATACGCAGTATTTT. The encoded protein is CASRSSSDVAPSTDTQYF.

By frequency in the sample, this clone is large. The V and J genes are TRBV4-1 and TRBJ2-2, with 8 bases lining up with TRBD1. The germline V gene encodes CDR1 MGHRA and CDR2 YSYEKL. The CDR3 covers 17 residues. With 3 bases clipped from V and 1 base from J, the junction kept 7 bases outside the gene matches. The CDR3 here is CASSHLGQGLNTGELFF. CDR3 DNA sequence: TGCGCCAGCAGCCACCTCGGACAGGGACTGAACACCGGGGAGCTGTTTTTT.

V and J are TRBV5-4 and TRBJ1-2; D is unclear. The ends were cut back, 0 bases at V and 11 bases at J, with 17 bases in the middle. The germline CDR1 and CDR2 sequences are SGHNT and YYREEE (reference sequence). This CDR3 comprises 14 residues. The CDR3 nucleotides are TGTGCCAGCAGCTTGGCGGCCGGCACCGGATTGTACACCTTC. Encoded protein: CASSLAAGTGLYTF.

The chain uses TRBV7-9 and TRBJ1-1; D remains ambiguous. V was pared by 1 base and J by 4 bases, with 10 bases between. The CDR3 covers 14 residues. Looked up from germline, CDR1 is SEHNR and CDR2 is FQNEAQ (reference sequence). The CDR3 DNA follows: TGTGCCAGCAGCTTAGGGGGTCCGGGCACTGAAGCTTTCTTT. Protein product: CASSLGGPGTEAFF. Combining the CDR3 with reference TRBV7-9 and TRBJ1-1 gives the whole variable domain DTGVSQNPRHKITKRGQNVTFRCDPISEHNRLYWYRQTLGQGPEFLTYFQNEAQLEKSRLLSDRFSAERPKGSFSTLEIQRTEQGDSAMYLCASSLGGPGTEAFFGQGTRLTVV.

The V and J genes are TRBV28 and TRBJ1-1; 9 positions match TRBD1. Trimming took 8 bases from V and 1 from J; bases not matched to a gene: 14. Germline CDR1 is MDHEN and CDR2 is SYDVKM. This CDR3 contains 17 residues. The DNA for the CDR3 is TGTGCCAGCCCAGTGCCGGGACAGGGAGGGGGGAACACTGAAGCTTTCTTT. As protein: CASPVPGQGGGNTEAFF. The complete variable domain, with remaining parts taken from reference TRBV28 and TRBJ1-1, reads DVKVTQSSRYLVKRTGEKVFLECVQDMDHENMFWYRQDPGLGLRLIYFSYDVKMKEKGDIPEGYSVSREKKERFSLILESASTNQTSMYLCASPVPGQGGGNTEAFFGQGTRLTVV.

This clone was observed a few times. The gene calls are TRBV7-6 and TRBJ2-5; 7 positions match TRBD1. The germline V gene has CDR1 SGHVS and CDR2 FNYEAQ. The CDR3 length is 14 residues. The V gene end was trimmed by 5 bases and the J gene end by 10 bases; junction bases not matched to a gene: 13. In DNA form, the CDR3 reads TGTGCCAGCAGCCTCGGGACAGCTGAATTTCGCCAGTACTTC. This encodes CASSLGTAEFRQYF.

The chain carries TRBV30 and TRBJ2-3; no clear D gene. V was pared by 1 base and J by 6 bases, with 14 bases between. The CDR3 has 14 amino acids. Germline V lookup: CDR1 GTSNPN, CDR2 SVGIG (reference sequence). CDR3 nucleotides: TGTGCCTGGAGTGGAGACTGGGTTGCCGATACGCAGTATTTT. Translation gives CAWSGDWVADTQYF.

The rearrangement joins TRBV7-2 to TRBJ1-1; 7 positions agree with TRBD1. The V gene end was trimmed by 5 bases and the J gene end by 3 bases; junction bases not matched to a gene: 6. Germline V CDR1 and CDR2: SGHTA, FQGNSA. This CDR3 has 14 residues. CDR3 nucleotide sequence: TGTGCCAGCAGCGCGGCAGGGGGGTACACTGAAGCTTTCTTT. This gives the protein CASSAAGGYTEAFF.

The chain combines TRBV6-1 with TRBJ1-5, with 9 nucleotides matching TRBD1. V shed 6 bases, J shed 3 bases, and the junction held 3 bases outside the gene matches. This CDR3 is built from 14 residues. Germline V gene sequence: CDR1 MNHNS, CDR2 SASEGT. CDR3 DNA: TGTGCCAGCAGCGGGACAGGGTCCAATCAGCCCCAGCATTTT. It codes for CASSGTGSNQPQHF.

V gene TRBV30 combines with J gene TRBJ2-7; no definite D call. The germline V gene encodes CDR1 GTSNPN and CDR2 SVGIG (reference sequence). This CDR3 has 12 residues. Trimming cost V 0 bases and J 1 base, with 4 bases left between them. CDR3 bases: TGTGCCTGGAGTGTACGGTCCTACGAGCAGTACTTC. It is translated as CAWSVRSYEQYF.

In DNA, the CDR3 is TGTGCCAGTAGTACGACAGGGGGGACCGGGGAGCTGTTTTTT. The encoded protein is CASSTTGGTGELFF. The chain recombines TRBV19 with TRBJ2-2; 9 nucleotides align to TRBD1. CDR1 and CDR2 (germline): LNHDA, SQIVND (reference sequence). V dropped 4 bases and J dropped 5; count of bases not matched to a gene: 2. This CDR3 is built from 14 residues.

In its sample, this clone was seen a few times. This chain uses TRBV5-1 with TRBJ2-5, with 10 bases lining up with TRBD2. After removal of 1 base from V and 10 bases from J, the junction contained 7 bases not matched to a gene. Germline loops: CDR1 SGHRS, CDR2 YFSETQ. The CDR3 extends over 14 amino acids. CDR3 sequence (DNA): TGCGCCAGCAGCTTGACAGCGGGAGGGTGGGACCAGTACTTC. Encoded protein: CASSLTAGGWDQYF.

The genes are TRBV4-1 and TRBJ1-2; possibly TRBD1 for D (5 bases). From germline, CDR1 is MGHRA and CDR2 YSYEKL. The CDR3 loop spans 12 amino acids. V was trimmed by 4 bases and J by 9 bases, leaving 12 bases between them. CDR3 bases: TGCGCCAGCAGCCCAGGAGGGACGAGCTACACCTTC. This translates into CASSPGGTSYTF.

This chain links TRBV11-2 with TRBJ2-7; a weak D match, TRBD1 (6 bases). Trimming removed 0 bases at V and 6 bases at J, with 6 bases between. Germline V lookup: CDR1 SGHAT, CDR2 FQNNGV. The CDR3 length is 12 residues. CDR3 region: CASSLDRGEQYF. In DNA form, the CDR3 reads TGTGCCAGCAGCTTAGACAGGGGCGAGCAGTACTTC.

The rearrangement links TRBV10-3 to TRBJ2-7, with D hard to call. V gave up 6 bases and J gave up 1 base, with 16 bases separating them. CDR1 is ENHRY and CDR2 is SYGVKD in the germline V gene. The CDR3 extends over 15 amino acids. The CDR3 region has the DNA TGTGCCATCAGAGTCAGCGAGCCCCCATCCTACGAGCAGTACTTC. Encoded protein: CAIRVSEPPSYEQYF.

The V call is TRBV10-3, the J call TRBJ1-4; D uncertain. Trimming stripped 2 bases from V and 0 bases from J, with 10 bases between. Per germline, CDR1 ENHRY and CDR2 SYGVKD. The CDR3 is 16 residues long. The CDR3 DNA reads TGTGCCATCAGTGAGGAGGACGGAACAACTAATGAAAAACTGTTTTTT. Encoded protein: CAISEEDGTTNEKLFF.

The CDR3 loop reads CASSPYSSTRNTQYF. CDR3 coding DNA: TGTGCCAGCAGCCCTTACTCCTCCACACGAAATACGCAGTATTTT. The chain joins TRBV7-6 to TRBJ2-3; D is unresolved. Per the germline V gene, CDR1 is SGHVS and CDR2 is FNYEAQ. The CDR3 runs 15 residues. The V end was cut by 5 bases, the J end by 7 bases, with 19 bases between.

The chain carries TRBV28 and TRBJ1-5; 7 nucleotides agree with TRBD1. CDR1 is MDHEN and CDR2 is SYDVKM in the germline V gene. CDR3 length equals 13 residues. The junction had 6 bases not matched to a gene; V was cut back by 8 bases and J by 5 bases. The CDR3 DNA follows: TGTGCCAGCGCCTCGGGACAGTATCAGCCCCAGCATTTT. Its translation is CASASGQYQPQHF. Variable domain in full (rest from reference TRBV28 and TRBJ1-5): DVKVTQSSRYLVKRTGEKVFLECVQDMDHENMFWYRQDPGLGLRLIYFSYDVKMKEKGDIPEGYSVSREKKERFSLILESASTNQTSMYLCASASGQYQPQHFGDGTRLSIL.

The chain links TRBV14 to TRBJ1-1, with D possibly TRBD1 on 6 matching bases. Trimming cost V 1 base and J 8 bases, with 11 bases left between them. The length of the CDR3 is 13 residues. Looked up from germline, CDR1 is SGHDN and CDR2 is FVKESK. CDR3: CASSQVAGAEAFF. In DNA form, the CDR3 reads TGTGCCAGCAGCCAAGTAGCAGGGGCAGAAGCTTTCTTT.

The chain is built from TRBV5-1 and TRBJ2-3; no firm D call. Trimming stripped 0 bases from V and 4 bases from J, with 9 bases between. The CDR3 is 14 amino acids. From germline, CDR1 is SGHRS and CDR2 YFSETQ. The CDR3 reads CASSLGLDPDTQYF. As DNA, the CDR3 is TGCGCCAGCAGCTTGGGTCTAGATCCAGATACGCAGTATTTT.

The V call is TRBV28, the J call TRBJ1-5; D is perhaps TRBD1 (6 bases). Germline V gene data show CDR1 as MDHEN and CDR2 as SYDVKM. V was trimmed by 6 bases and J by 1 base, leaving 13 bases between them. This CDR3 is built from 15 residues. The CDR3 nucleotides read TGTGCCAGCAGGGAGACAGGACCAAGCAATCAGCCCCAGCATTTT. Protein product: CASRETGPSNQPQHF.

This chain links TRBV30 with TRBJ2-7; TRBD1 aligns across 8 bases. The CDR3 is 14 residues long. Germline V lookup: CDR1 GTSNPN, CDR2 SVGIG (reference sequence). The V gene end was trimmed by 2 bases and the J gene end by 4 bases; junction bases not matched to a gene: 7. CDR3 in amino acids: CAWSSQGARYEQYF. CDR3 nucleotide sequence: TGTGCCTGGAGTAGTCAGGGGGCCCGTTACGAGCAGTACTTC.

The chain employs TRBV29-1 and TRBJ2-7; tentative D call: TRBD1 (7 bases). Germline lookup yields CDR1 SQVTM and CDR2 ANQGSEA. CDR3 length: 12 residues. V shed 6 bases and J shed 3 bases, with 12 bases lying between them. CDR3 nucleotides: TGCAGCGTCCAGGGGGGCTACTACGAGCAGTACTTC. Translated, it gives CSVQGGYYEQYF.

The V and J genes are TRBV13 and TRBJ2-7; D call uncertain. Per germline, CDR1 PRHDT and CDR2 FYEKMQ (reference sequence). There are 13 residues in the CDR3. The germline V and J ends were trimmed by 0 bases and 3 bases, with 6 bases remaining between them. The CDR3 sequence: CASSLGTSYEQYF. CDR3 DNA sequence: TGTGCCAGCAGCTTAGGGACAAGCTACGAGCAGTACTTC.

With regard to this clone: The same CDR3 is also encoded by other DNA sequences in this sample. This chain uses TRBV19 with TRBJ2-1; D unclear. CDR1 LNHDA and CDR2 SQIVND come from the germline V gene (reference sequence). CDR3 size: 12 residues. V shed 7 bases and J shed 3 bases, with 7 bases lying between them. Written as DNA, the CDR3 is TGTGCCAGTAATGGGCTCTACAATGAGCAGTTCTTC. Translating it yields CASNGLYNEQFF.

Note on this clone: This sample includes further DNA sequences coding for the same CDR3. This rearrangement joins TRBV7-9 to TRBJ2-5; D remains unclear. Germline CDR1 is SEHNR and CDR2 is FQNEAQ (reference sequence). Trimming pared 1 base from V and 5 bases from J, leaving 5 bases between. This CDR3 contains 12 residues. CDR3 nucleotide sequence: TGTGCCAGCAGCTTAGAGTCGGAGACCCAGTACTTC. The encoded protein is CASSLESETQYF.